Below are 28 T cell receptor beta chains sequenced from a single sample in a study of human CD8 memory T cell subsets. TCR beta was sequenced from UMI-tagged 5' RACE libraries. After re-calling the 5' RACE reads, TCRdb lists one entry per CDR3 protein, DNA absent. In all, the sample yields about 6,700 distinct CDR3 sequences. TPEX cells were early memory CD8+ T cells (CCR7+ PD-1+ TIGIT+) that had exhausted-like traits. Material for sequencing was CD8+ T cells from PBMCs. These receptors originate from a human donor in good health.

The chain employs TRBV4-2 and TRBJ1-1; TCRdb's assignment of TRBD1 cannot be checked, as there is no DNA. The CDR3 consists of 17 residues. CDR1 and CDR2 (germline): LGHNA, YNFKEQ. This CDR3 reads CASSQDGTGGLNTEAFF.

The chain recombines TRBV5-5 with TRBJ2-7; there is no DNA to check the TCRdb D call of TRBD1. In germline, CDR1 is SGHKS, CDR2 YYEKEE (reference sequence). The CDR3 has 14 residues. The chain's CDR3 is CASSLFQGSYEQYF.

The rearrangement uses TRBV5-1 and TRBJ2-7. The length of the CDR3 is 14 residues. CDR1 and CDR2 (germline): SGHRS, YFSETQ. This chain's CDR3 is CASSLVGGPNEQYF.

The rearrangement links TRBV15 to TRBJ2-5; TCRdb names TRBD2, which stays unverified in the absence of DNA. Germline assignment: CDR1 LNHNV and CDR2 YYDKDF (reference sequence). CDR3 length equals 17 residues. The chain's CDR3 is CATSRDAGPSGMETQYF.

This rearrangement joins TRBV2 to TRBJ1-4; TCRdb reports TRBD1, a call that lacks DNA to check it against. CDR3 size: 14 residues. The germline V gene has CDR1 SNHLY and CDR2 FYNNEI. CDR3 region: CASRMTGGFEKLFF.

This chain connects TRBV5-5 to TRBJ1-2; TCRdb picks TRBD1, but there is no DNA to check that call. Germline V gene data show CDR1 as SGHKS and CDR2 as YYEKEE (reference sequence). The CDR3 contains 15 residues. CDR3 in amino acids: CASSLEQGVLYGYTF.

V gene TRBV25-1 combines with J gene TRBJ1-2. The CDR3 spans 13 residues. CDR1 is MGHDK, CDR2 SYGVNS, per germline. This chain's CDR3 is CASSQSSGSGYTF.

This chain links TRBV29-1 with TRBJ2-2; with no DNA, the TCRdb D assignment of TRBD2 cannot be verified. Germline V gene sequence: CDR1 SQVTM, CDR2 ANQGSEA. The CDR3 totals 16 residues. The chain's CDR3 is CSFKSSEEGLTGELFF.

This chain joins TRBV7-9 and TRBJ2-7; the TCRdb D gene call, TRBD2, has no DNA to confirm it. The germline gives CDR1 SEHNR, CDR2 FQNEAQ (reference sequence). CDR3 size: 16 residues. The CDR3 spells CASSPDLAGASYEQYF.

This clonotype is classed as medium-sized by frequency. The chain uses TRBV5-1 and TRBJ2-7; TCRdb proposes TRBD2, but this gene call is untestable without DNA. CDR1 SGHRS and CDR2 YFSETQ come from the germline V gene. The CDR3 is 16 residues long. CDR3 in amino acids: CASSSPQEGTRYEQYF.

This clonotype is labeled medium-sized (0.01 to 0.1%) based on frequency. The chain is built from TRBV7-2 and TRBJ1-1. CDR1 and CDR2 from the germline V gene are SGHTA and FQGNSA. The length of the CDR3 is 14 residues. The CDR3 region is CASSFLSTNTEAFF.

The chain links TRBV10-2 to TRBJ2-3; the D call of TRBD2 rests on TCRdb alone, since no DNA is present to check it. The CDR3 consists of 15 residues. Germline values: CDR1 WSHSY, CDR2 SAAADI. This CDR3 is CASRLSGGALDTQYF.

The CDR3 sequence is CSARAEQGRTEAFF. The V call is TRBV20-1, the J call TRBJ1-1; the D gene TCRdb calls, TRBD1, cannot be checked with no DNA. The CDR3 has 14 residues. Germline V gene data show CDR1 as DFQATT and CDR2 as SNEGSKA (reference sequence).

This rearrangement joins TRBV27 to TRBJ2-1; the TRBD1 assignment by TCRdb is unverifiable without DNA. From germline, CDR1 is MNHEY and CDR2 SMNVEV (reference sequence). CDR3 length: 14 amino acids. This chain's CDR3 is CASTNRDRGNEQFF.

Frequency places this clonotype as medium-sized. This chain connects TRBV28 to TRBJ2-7. The CDR3 totals 11 residues. The germline V gene has CDR1 MDHEN and CDR2 SYDVKM. Here the CDR3 reads CASTVGYEQYF.

The chain recombines TRBV28 with TRBJ2-1; TCRdb's D gene call, TRBD1, goes unchecked for lack of DNA. CDR1 and CDR2 (germline): MDHEN, SYDVKM. CDR3 size: 16 residues. The CDR3 here is CASSGRDRVPYNEQFF.

V and J are TRBV3-1 and TRBJ1-5; TCRdb's D call of TRBD1 is untestable without DNA. This CDR3 has 13 amino acids. Germline assignment: CDR1 LGHDT and CDR2 YNNKEL (reference sequence). The CDR3 here is CASSRQRNQPQHF.

The chain couples TRBV14 to TRBJ2-1; as DNA is missing, the TRBD1 call by TCRdb cannot be tested. The germline V gene has CDR1 SGHDN and CDR2 FVKESK. CDR3 length: 19 residues. The CDR3 loop reads CASSQDYLFAGQGWREQFF.

V and J are TRBV3-1 and TRBJ2-7; TCRdb selects TRBD1, and the lack of DNA leaves this call unchecked. Germline CDR1 is LGHDT and CDR2 is YNNKEL (reference sequence). The CDR3 contains 14 residues. The CDR3 here is CASSQTGGIDEQYF.

The chain recombines TRBV23-1 with TRBJ2-1; with no DNA, the TCRdb D assignment of TRBD1 cannot be verified. TRBV23-1 is placed among ORFs of uncertain function. CDR3 length equals 18 residues. The CDR3 loop reads CASSPILGTRNLAHEQFF.

The chain recombines TRBV28 with TRBJ2-7; TCRdb calls TRBD2, which cannot be checked without DNA. This CDR3 is 14 amino acids long. CDR1 is MDHEN, CDR2 SYDVKM, per germline. CDR3 amino acids: CASSFSSGTYEQYF.

V is TRBV9 and J is TRBJ2-7; TCRdb's D gene call, TRBD1, goes unchecked for lack of DNA. The CDR3 consists of 14 residues. The germline CDR1 and CDR2 sequences are SGDLS and YYNGEE. The CDR3 region is CASSAGTGVSEQYF.

Its frequency marks this clonotype as medium-sized (0.01 to 0.1%). The J gene is TRBJ2-3, the V gene TRBV27. The CDR3 spans 13 residues. Germline CDR1 reads MNHEY; CDR2 reads SMNVEV (reference sequence). The CDR3 protein is CASSFGQADTQYF.

This chain joins TRBV25-1 and TRBJ2-1. The CDR3 runs 13 residues. Germline loops: CDR1 MGHDK, CDR2 SYGVNS. This chain's CDR3 is CASSEGPYNEQFF.

This chain joins TRBV28 and TRBJ2-5; TCRdb designates TRBD2, a call that cannot be tested without DNA. Germline V gene data show CDR1 as MDHEN and CDR2 as SYDVKM. This CDR3 contains 15 residues. CDR3 protein: CASSFRRETQETQYF.

J is TRBJ2-3 and V is TRBV9; TCRdb gives TRBD1 as the D gene, but with no DNA this cannot be confirmed. Germline V gene sequence: CDR1 SGDLS, CDR2 YYNGEE. The CDR3 covers 13 residues. The CDR3 loop reads CASDGTSTDTQYF.

The V call is TRBV7-9, the J call TRBJ2-2. Germline-derived CDR1 and CDR2 are SEHNR and FQNEAQ (reference sequence). This CDR3 is 12 amino acids long. The CDR3 loop is CASVRNTGELFF.

This clonotype shows up as medium-sized by frequency. The CDR3 is CASSGTGRMRVGYTF. The chain links TRBV2 to TRBJ1-2; there is no DNA to check the TCRdb D call of TRBD1. CDR1 is SNHLY and CDR2 is FYNNEI in the germline V gene. CDR3 length equals 15 residues.